There are many counts of the clone carrying this TCR beta chain. Its specificity is not known. V lost 5 bases and J lost 5, with 19 bases in between. The CDR3 is 15 residues long. Per the germline V gene, CDR1 is SGHTA and CDR2 is FQGNSA. The data originate from a study of CD8 T cells in ankylosing spondylitis. Study conclusions and caveats: Typical of ankylosing spondylitis blood, it appeared, was a TCR beta motif of eight highly homologous variants. Reported data indicate significant enrichment of disease-linked clones within matched ankylosing spondylitis synovial fluid.

TCRdb re-derived calls from the 5' RACE reads in MiXCR, one entry per CDR3 protein. The sample contains roughly 490,000 distinct CDR3 sequences, roughly 5.3% of which appear only once. The chain carries TRBV7-2 and TRBJ2-7, with D unresolved. This receptor was taken from a male donor with ankylosing spondylitis. The sequenced material came from blood, either unsorted or a sorted T cell fraction (not recorded which). The CDR3 DNA is TGTGCCAGCAGCCCGGAGCGTCTGAATATTAACGAGCAGTACTTC. It is translated as CASSPERLNINEQYF. Together with reference TRBV7-2 and TRBJ2-7, the CDR3 gives the full variable domain: GAGVSQSPSNKVTEKGKDVELRCDPISGHTALYWYRQSLGQGLEFLIYFQGNSAPDKSGLPSDRFSAERTGGSVSTLTIQRTQQEDSAVYLCASSPERLNINEQYFGPGTRLTVT.